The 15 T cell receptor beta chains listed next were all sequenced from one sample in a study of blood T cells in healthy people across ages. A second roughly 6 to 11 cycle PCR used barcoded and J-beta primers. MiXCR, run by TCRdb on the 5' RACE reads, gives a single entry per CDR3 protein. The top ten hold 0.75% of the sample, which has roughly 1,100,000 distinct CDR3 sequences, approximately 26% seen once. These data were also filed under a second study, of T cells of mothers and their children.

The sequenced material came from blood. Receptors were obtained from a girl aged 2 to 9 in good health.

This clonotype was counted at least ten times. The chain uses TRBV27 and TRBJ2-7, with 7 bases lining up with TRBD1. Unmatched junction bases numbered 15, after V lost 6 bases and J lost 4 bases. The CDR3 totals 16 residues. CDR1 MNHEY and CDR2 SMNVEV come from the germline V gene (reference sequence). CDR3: CASRSRLRGRRYEQYF. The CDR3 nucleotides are TGTGCCAGCAGAAGCAGACTAAGGGGGCGACGGTACGAGCAGTACTTC.

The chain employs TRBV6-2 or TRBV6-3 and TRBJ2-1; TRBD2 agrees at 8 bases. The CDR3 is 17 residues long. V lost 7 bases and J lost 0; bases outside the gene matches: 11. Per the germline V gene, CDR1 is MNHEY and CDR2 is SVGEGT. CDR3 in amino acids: CASTLRTSGISYNEQFF. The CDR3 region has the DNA TGTGCCAGCACCTTACGTACTAGCGGAATCTCCTACAATGAGCAGTTCTTC.

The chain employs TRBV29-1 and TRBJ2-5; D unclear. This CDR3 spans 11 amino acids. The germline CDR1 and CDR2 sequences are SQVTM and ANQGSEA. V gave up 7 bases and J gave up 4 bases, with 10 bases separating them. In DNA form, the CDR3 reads TGCAGCGGTGGACCGCCAGAGACCCAGTACTTC. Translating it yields CSGGPPETQYF.

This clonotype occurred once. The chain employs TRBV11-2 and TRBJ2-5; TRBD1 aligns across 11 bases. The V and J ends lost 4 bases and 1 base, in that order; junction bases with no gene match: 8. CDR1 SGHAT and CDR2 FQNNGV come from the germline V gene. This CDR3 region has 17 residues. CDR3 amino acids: CASSYRTGGRGQETQYF. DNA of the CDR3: TGTGCCAGCAGCTATAGGACAGGGGGCAGGGGCCAAGAGACCCAGTACTTC.

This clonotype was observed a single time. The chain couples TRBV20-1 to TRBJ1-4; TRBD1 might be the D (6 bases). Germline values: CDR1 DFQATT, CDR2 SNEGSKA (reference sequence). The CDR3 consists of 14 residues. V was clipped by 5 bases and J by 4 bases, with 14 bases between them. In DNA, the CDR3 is TGCAGTGCTCCCCATCAGGGGCTTAATGAAAAACTGTTTTTT. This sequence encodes CSAPHQGLNEKLFF.

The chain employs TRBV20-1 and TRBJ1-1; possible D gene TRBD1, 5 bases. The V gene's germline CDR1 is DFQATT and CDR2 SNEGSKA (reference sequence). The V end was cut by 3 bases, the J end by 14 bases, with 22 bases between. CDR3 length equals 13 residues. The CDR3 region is CSASPGTQTAGFF. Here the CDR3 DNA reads TGCAGTGCTAGCCCCGGGACCCAAACAGCTGGGTTCTTT.

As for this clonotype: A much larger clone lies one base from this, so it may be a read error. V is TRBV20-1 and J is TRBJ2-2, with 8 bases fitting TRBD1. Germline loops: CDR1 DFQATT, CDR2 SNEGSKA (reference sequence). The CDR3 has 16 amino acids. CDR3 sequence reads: CSARATGTGDTGDLFF. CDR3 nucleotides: TGCAGTGCTAGAGCGACCGGGACAGGAGACACCGGGGACCTGTTTTTT.

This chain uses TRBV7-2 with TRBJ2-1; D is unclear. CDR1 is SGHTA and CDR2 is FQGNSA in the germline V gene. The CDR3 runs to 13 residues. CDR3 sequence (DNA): TGTGCTGATAACCCCAGCTCCTACAATGAGCAGTTCTTC. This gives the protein CADNPSSYNEQFF.

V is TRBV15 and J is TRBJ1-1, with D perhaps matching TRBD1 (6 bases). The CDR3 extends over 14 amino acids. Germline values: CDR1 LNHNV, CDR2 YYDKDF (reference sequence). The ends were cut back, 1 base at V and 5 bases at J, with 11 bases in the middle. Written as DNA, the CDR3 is TGTGCCACCAGCAGAGTACTAGGGGGGACTGAAGCTTTCTTT. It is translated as CATSRVLGGTEAFF.

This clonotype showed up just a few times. The CDR3 DNA is TGCAGTGCTAGCCCACAGCGGGAACATACGCAGTATTTT. Translation gives CSASPQREHTQYF. J is TRBJ2-3 and V is TRBV20-1; 7 positions agree with TRBD2. The CDR3 totals 13 residues. Germline CDR1 DFQATT, CDR2 SNEGSKA (reference sequence). The V segment lost 3 bases and the J segment 7 bases; nucleotides outside the gene matches: 7.

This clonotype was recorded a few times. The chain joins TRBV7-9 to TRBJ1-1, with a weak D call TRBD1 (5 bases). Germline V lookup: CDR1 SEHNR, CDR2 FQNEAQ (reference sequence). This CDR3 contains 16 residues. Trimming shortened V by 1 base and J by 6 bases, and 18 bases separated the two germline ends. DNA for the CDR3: TGTGCCAGCAGCTTAGGATTGGCAGGGATGGTGGCTGAAGCTTTCTTT. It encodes CASSLGLAGMVAEAFF.

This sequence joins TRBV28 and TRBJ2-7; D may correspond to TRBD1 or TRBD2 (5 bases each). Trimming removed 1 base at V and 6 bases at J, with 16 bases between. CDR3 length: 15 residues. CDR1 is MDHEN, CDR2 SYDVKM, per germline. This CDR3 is CASSLLQTAEGEQYF. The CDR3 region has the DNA TGTGCCAGCAGTTTATTACAGACAGCTGAGGGCGAGCAGTACTTC.

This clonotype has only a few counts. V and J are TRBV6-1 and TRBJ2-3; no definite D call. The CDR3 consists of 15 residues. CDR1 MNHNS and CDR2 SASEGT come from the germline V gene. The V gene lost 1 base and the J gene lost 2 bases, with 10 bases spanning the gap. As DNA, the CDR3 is TGTGCCAGCAGTGAAGTCTGGACCTCCACAGATACGCAGTATTTT. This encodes CASSEVWTSTDTQYF.

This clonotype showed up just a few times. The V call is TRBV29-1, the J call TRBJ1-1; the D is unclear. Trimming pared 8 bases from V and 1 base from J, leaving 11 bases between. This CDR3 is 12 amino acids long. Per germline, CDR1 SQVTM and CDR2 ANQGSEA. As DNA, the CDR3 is TGCAGCTCCCGGGTCGGGAACACTGAAGCTTTCTTT. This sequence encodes CSSRVGNTEAFF.

CDR3 DNA sequence: TGTGCCAGTGGCCTAGGGACAGCTGAAGCTTTCTTT. Protein sequence: CASGLGTAEAFF. The rearrangement joins TRBV19 to TRBJ1-1; 7 bases are a match to TRBD1. The CDR3 sequence is 12 residues long. After removal of 8 bases from V and 6 bases from J, the junction contained 6 bases not matched to a gene. Germline CDR1 LNHDA, CDR2 SQIVND (reference sequence).